Included here is one T cell receptor (beta chain) sequence, with context. The sample's treatment: around 19 received Ad26.COV2.S at low or high dose, single or two shots; 5 received placebo; per-sample allocation not given. All samples were drawn on day 63, counting from the first vaccine or placebo injection. The sample originates from a study of Ad26.COV2.S vaccination and SARS-CoV-2 variants. Trimming took off 2 bases at V and 3 bases at J, with 11 bases between the two ends. Germline lookup yields CDR1 LNHDA and CDR2 SQIVND (reference sequence). This CDR3 region has 14 residues. TCRdb's copy holds only in-frame clones and misses some; the assay was immunoSEQ multiplex PCR. The sample has around 450,000 clones, 90% seen once.

This chain links TRBV19 with TRBJ2-7, with a weak D call TRBD1 (6 bases). The source material was peripheral blood, sampled in a trial of Ad26.COV2.S vaccine versus placebo. The clonotype comes from a person aged 18 to 59 who received the Ad26.COV2.S COVID-19 vaccine or a placebo. The CDR3 loop is CASSIRDTFYEQYF. CDR3 in DNA: TGTGCCAGTAGTATACGGGACACCTTCTACGAGCAGTACTTC.